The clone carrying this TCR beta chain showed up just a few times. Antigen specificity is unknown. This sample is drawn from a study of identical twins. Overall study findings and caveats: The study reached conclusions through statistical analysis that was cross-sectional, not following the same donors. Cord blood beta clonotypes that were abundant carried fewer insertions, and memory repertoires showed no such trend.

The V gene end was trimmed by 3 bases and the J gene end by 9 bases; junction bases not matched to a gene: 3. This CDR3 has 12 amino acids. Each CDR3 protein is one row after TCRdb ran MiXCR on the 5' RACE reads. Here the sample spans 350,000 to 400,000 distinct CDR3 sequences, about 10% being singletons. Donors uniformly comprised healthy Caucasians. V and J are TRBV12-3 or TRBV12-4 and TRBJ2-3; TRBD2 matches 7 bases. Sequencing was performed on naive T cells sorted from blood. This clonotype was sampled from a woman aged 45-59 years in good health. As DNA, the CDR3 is TGTGCCAGCAGTTTGGCGGGAGTAACGCAGTATTTT. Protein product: CASSLAGVTQYF.